This T cell receptor (beta chain) appears in the sequencing data of a study of spatial heterogeneity in lung cancer (dated by TCRdb to the late 2010s). Context from the whole study: Beta-chain transcripts were consistently detected in greater numbers than alpha-chain transcripts, which likely reflects a higher abundance of beta-chain transcripts. At surgery, both alpha and beta chains were TCR-sequenced in about 200 tumor regions, 63 to 80 matched nontumor lung samples and a few dozen PBMC samples. In the raw uncorrected reads, each unique combination of TCR and UMI appeared on average more than ten times. TCR alpha and beta repertoires were quantitatively compared across multiple tumor regions, matched nontumor lung and blood in non-small cell lung cancer. Nonsynonymous mutation counts, determined by whole-exome sequencing of tumor tissue, were related to TCR repertoire features.

Reading from cysteine to phenylalanine, the CDR3 counts 15 amino acids. Just CDR3 DNA is preserved here, 45 bases in frame from base 1. V drops 5 bases and J drops 7 bases, leaving 15 bases in between. On the study overall, not on this receptor specifically: Additional single-cell paired TCR alpha and beta sequencing was considered necessary to confirm, at a functional level, the hypothesis that regional TCRs recognize regional mutations. Ubiquitous expanded tumor TCRs were found in blood more often at tumor resection than at routine follow-up.

The library was made by 5' RACE. Sequencing instrument: NextSeq 500. In the TCR library protocol, a unique molecular identifier was attached to each TCR cDNA molecule so that PCR and sequencing errors could be corrected. For the original study's pipeline: TCR identification, UMI-based error correction and CDR3 extraction were performed with Decombinator tools. Expanded TCRs were defined as those above a frequency of 2 per 1,000, corresponding to the top 1% of the tumor frequency distribution. Renyi diversity was calculated using the R vegan package after each repertoire was subsampled 100 times to 5,000 TCRs. CDR3 similarity networks were built from amino acid triplet string-kernel similarity, connecting CDR3s with pairwise similarity above 0.82. TCRdb reworked the public reads: Q25 trimming with fastp, MiXCR clone assembly, productive beta chains retained. Rows matching on CDR3 protein sequence are summarized as one entry with the most common DNA and genes. It is TCRdb's table, rather than the study itself, that gives the V and J calls and clone size. Recorded for this sample are around 63,000 distinct CDR3 sequences; 8.4% of them occurred a single time. The ten largest clones capture less than 15% of the sample.

This clonotype has only a few counts. The antigen it recognizes is unknown. No per-base quality is available; no much larger clone lies one base away. The time point label, as the study defines it: sample taken at primary tumor resection. TCR sequencing used whole RNA extracted from tumor and nontumor lung tissue, or from cryopreserved PBMC samples, without cell sorting. Samples were obtained from approximately 70 patients with early-stage, untreated non-small cell lung cancer from the lung TRACERx cohort. Only patients for whom sufficient RNA was available from at least two tumor regions were selected for TCR sequencing.

This TCR derives from a female donor with early-stage non-small cell lung cancer. The rearranged chain carries TRBV12-3 or TRBV12-4 and TRBJ1-6; there is no confident call for the D gene. The sequencing here drew on PBMCs, taken at surgery. The CDR3 has the sequence CASSPAPPQNSPLHF. The bases read TGTGCCAGCAGTCCCGCCCCCCCCCAAAATTCACCCCTCCACTTT.